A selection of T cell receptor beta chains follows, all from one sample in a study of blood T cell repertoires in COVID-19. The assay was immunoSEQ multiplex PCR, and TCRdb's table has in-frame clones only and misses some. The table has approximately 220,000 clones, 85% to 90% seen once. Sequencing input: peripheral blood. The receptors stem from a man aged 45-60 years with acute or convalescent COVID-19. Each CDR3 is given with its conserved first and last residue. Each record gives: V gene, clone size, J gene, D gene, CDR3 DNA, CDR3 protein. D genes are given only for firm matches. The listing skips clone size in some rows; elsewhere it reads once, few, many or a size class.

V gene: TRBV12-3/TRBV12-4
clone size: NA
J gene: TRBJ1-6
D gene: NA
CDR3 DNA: TGTGCCAGTCAAGCGGGGACGTTTTCACCCCTCCACTTT
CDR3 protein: CASQAGTFSPLHF

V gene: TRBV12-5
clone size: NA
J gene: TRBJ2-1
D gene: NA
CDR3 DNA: TGTGCTAGTGGTCCCCGTTCCACAGTCAATGAGCAGTTCTTC
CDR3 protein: CASGPRSTVNEQFF

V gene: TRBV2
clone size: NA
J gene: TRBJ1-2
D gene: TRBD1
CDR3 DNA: TGTGCCAGCAGGGGACAGGGGCAGGGCTATGGCTACACCTTC
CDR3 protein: CASRGQGQGYGYTF

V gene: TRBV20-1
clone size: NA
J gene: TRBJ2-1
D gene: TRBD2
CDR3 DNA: TGCAGTGCTAGTAGGACTAGCGGGGGATACTACAATGAGCAGTTCTTC
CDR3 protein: CSASRTSGGYYNEQFF

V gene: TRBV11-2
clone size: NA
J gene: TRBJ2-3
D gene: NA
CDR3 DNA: TGTGCCAGCAGCTTGGGCCCTAGCACAGATACGCAGTATTTT
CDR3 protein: CASSLGPSTDTQYF

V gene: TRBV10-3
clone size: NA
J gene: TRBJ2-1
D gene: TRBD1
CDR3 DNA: TGTGCCATCAGTGAAGTTCGACAGGGAATGGGTGAGCAGTTCTTC
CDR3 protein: CAISEVRQGMGEQFF

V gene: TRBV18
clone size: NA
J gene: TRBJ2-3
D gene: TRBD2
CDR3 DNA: TGTGCCAGCTCACCGTCGGGAGCGGGGGGCACATTGGATACGCAGTATTTT
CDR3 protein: CASSPSGAGGTLDTQYF

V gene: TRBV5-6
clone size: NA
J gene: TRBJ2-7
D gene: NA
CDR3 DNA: TGTGCCAGCAGAACCGGGCCCGGGGGACCCTACGAGCAGTACTTC
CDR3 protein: CASRTGPGGPYEQYF

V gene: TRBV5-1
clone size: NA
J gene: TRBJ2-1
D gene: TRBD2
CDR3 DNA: TGCGCCAGCAGCTTGTCACTAGCGGGGGGGAACAATGAGCAGTTCTTC
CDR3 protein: CASSLSLAGGNNEQFF

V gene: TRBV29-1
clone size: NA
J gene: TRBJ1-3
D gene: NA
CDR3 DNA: TGCAGCGTACGAACCCTCGACGCAGGAGGCTTCTCTGGAAACACCATATATTTT
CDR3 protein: CSVRTLDAGGFSGNTIYF

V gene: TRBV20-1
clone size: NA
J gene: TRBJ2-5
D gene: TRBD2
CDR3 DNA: TGCAGTGCTAGTCTCCATCGGGGGGGCCAAGAGACCCAGTACTTC
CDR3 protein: CSASLHRGGQETQYF

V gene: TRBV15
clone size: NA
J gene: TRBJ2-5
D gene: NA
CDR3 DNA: TGTGCCACCAGCAGTGGCAGGGTCCAAGAGACCCAGTACTTC
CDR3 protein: CATSSGRVQETQYF

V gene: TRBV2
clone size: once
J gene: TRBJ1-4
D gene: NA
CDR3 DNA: TGTGCCAGCAGTGAAGCGCTTCGGGAACTGTTTTTT
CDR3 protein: CASSEALRELFF

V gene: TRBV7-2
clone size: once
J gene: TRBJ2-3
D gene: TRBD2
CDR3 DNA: TGTGCCAGCAGCTCCGTCGCGGGACTAGCGGGGGGGGATACGCAGTATTTT
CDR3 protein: CASSSVAGLAGGDTQYF

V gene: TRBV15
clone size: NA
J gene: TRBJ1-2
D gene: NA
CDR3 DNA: TGTGCCACCAGCAGGGAAGCCGGGACTTTCTATGGCTACACCTTC
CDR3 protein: CATSREAGTFYGYTF

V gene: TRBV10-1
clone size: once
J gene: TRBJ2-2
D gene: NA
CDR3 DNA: TGCGCCAGCAGTGACAGAACCGGGGAGCTGTTTTTT
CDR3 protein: CASSDRTGELFF

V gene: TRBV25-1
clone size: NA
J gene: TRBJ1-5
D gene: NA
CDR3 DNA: TGTGCCAGCAGTGAATCGGCGGCAAGTAGGCCTCAGCCCCAGCATTTT
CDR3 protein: CASSESAASRPQPQHF

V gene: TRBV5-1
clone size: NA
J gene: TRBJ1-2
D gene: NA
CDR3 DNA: TGCGCCAGCTGGGGGCCAGAGCCCTCCTTC
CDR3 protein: CASWGPEPSF

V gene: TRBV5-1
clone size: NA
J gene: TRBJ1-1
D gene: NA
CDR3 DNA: TGCGCCAGCAGCTTTAGACCGACAGGTGGAGTGGTAGCTTTCTTT
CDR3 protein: CASSFRPTGGVVAFF

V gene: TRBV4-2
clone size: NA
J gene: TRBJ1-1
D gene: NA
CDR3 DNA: TGTGCCAGCAGCCAGCCAGGCAGAATGAACACTGAAGCTTTCTTT
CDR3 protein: CASSQPGRMNTEAFF

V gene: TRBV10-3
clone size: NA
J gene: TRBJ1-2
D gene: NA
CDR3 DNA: TGTGCCATCAGTGAGGGCGTCCCTAGAGGTGGCTACACCTTC
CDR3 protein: CAISEGVPRGGYTF

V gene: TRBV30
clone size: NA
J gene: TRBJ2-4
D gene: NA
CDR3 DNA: TGTGCCTGGTTACAGGGTCGCATTCAGTACTTC
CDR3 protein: CAWLQGRIQYF

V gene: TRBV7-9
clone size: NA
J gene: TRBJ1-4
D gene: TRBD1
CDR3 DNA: TGTGCCAGCAGCCCGCCCCGAGGACAGGGGCTTTGGACTAATGAAAAACTGTTTTTT
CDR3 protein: CASSPPRGQGLWTNEKLFF

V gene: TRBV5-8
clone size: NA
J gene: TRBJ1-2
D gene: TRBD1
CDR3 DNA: TGTGCCAGCAGCTGGGGGCAGGGGGCTACGGGCTACACCTTC
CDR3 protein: CASSWGQGATGYTF

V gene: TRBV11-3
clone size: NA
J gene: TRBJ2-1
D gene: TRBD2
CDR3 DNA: TGTGCCAGCAGCATAGGGGCTAGCGGGGTCTACAATGAGCAGTTCTTC
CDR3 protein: CASSIGASGVYNEQFF

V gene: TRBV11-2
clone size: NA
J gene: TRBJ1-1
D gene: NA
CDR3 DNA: TGTGCCAGCAGCCTCGACAGGCCGAACACTGAAGCTTTCTTT
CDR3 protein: CASSLDRPNTEAFF

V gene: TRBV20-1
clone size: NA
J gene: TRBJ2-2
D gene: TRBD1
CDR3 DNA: TGCAGTGCTAGTATGGGTGGGGGACAGACCTACACCGGGGAGCTGTTTTTT
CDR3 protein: CSASMGGGQTYTGELFF

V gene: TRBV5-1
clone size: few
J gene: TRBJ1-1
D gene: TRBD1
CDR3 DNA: TGCGCCAGCAGCTTCCGCAGGGGGGATAACACTGAAGCTTTCTTT
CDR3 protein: CASSFRRGDNTEAFF

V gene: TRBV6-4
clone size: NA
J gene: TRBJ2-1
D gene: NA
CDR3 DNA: TGTGCCAGCAGCGCGACGGGACTTAACTCCTACAATGAGCAGTTCTTC
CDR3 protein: CASSATGLNSYNEQFF

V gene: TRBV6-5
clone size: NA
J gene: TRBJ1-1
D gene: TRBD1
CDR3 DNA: TGTGCCAGCAGAGCACAGGGGGTGGGTACTGAAGCTTTCTTT
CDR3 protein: CASRAQGVGTEAFF

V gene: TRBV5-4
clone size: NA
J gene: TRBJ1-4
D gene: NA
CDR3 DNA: TGTGCCAGCCGTCGAGTTGGAGACAATGAAAAACTGTTTTTT
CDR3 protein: CASRRVGDNEKLFF

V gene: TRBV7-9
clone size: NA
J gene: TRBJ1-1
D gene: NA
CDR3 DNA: TGTGCCAGCAGCTTAAAAGCTGGGAACACTGAAGCTTTCTTT
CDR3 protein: CASSLKAGNTEAFF

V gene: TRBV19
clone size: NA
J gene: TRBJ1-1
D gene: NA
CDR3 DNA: TGTGCCAGTAGTGGTTTCCAGGGTTCTCGCACTGAAGCTTTCTTT
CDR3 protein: CASSGFQGSRTEAFF

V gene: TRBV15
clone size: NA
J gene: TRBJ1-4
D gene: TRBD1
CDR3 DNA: TGTGCCACGACGCCGGGACAGAGACGTGGTAAACTGTTTTTT
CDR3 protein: CATTPGQRRGKLFF

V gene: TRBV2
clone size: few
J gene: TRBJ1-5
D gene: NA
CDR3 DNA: TGTGCCAGCAGTGAAACAGGGAATAGCAATCAGCCCCAGCATTTT
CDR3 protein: CASSETGNSNQPQHF

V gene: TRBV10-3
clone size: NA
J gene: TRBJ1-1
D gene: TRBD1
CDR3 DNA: TGTGCCATCAGGGCCGGGACAGCCAACACTGAAGCTTTCTTT
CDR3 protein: CAIRAGTANTEAFF

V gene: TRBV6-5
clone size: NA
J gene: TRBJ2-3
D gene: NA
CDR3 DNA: TGTGCCAGCAGTTACTCGACTAGAATGGCAGATACGCAGTATTTT
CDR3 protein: CASSYSTRMADTQYF

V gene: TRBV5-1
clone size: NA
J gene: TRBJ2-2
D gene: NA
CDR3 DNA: TGCGCCAGCAAGGAGAGCTCTTCGAACACCGGGGAGCTGTTTTTT
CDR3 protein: CASKESSSNTGELFF

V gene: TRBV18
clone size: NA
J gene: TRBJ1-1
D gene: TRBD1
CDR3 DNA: TGTGCCAGCTCACCACCGTCAGGGGGAAGGGGTGAAGCTTTCTTT
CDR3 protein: CASSPPSGGRGEAFF

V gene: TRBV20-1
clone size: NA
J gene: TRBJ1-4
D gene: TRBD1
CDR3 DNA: TGCAGTGCTAGTAGGGGGCTGAATGAAAAACTGTTTTTT
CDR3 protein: CSASRGLNEKLFF

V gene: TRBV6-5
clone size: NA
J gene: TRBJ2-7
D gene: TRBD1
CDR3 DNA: TGTGCCAGCAGTTATTCCCAGGGGGCCTACGAGCAGTACTTC
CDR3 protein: CASSYSQGAYEQYF

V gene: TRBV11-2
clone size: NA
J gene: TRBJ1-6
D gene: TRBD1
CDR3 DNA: TGTGCCAGCAGCTCCGTGACAGGGAGGAATTCACCCCTCCACTTT
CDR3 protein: CASSSVTGRNSPLHF